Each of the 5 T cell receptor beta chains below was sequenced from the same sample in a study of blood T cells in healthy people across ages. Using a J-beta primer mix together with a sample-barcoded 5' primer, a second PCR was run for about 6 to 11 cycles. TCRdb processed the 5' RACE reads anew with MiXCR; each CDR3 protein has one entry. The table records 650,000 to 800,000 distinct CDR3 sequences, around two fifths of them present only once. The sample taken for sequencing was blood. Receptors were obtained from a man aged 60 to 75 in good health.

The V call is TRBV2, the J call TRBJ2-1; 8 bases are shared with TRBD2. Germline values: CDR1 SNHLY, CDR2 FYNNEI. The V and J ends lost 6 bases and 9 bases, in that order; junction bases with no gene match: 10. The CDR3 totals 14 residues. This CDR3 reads CASSLAGPQGEQFF. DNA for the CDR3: TGTGCCAGCAGCCTAGCGGGCCCTCAGGGTGAGCAGTTCTTC.

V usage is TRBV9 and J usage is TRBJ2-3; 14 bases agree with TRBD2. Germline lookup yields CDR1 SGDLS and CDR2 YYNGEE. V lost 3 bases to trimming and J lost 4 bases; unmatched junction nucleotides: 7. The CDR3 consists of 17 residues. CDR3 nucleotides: TGTGCCAGCAGCGCCCGACTAGCGGGGGGGCTAGCAGATACGCAGTATTTT. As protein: CASSARLAGGLADTQYF.

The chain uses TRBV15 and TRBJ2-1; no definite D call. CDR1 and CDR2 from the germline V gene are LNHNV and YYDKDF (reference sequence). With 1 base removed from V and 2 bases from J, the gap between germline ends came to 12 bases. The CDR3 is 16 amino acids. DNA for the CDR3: TGTGCCACCAGCAGAGGAAGGGCGAAAGCCTACAATGAGCAGTTCTTC. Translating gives CATSRGRAKAYNEQFF.

CDR3 protein: CSARDWAGGGNSPLHF. CDR3 DNA sequence: TGCAGTGCTAGAGATTGGGCGGGGGGCGGTAATTCACCCCTCCACTTT. The chain uses TRBV20-1 and TRBJ1-6, with D maybe TRBD1 (6 bases). V was cut by 0 bases and J by 6 bases, with 15 bases left in between. This CDR3 spans 16 amino acids. From germline, CDR1 is DFQATT and CDR2 SNEGSKA (reference sequence).

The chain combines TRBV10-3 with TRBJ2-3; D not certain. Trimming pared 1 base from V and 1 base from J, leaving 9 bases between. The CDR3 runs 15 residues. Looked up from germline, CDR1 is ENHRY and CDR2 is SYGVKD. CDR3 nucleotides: TGTGCCATCAGTGAGTATGGTCCTCGCACAGATACGCAGTATTTT. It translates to CAISEYGPRTDTQYF.